The clone carrying this T cell receptor (beta chain) was detected only once. Germline-derived CDR1 and CDR2 are SGHTA and FQGNSA. The CDR3 extends over 14 amino acids. V was clipped by 5 bases and J by 2 bases; unmatched bases: 3. These data come from a study of blood T cell repertoires in COVID-19. Turning to the study itself: In each case, the material was cDNA or gDNA derived from T cells, B-cell-depleted T cells, or PBMCs.

TCRdb's table, derived via immunoSEQ multiplex PCR, lists solely in-frame clones and lacks some. The sample carries 70,000 to 100,000 clones, more than 80% recorded once. Specimen: peripheral blood. This clonotype was obtained from a man aged 45-65 years with COVID-19, enrolled during active disease. The V and J genes are TRBV7-2 and TRBJ2-5, with TRBD1 matching over 9 bases. The DNA of the CDR3 is TGTGCCAGCAGCCCTGGGACAGGGCAAGAGACCCAGTACTTC. It specifies CASSPGTGQETQYF.